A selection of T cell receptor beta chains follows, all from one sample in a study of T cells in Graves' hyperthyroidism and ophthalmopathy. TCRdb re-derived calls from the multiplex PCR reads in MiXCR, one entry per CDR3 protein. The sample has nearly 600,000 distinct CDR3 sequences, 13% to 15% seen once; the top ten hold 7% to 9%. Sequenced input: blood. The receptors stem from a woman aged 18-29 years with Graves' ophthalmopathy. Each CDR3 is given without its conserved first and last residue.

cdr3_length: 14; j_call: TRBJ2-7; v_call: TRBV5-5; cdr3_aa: ASTLWAGRNSYEQY
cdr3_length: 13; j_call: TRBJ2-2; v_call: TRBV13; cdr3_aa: ASSPRTGKAGELF
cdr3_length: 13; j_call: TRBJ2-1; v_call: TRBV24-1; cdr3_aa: ATRAASGAYNEQF
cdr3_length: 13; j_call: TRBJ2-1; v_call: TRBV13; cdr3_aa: ASSLVPGGPNEQF
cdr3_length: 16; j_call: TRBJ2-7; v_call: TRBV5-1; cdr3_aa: ASRLGVLEDSSTYEQY
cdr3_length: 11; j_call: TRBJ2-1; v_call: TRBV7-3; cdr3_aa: ASTPVSGNEQF
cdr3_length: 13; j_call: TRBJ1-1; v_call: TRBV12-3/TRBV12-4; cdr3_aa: ASSLGRDMNTEAF
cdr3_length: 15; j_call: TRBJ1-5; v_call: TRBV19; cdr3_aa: ASSTLRDGYSNQPQH
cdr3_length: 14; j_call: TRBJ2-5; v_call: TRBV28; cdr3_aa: ASSSRGREVQETQY
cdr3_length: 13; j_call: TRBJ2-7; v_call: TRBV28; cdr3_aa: ASSGAGTPSYEQY
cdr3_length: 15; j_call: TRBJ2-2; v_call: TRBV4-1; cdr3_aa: ASSQYPGSPSGGELF
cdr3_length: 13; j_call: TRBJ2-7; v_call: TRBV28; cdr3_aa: ASSLGTSTSGEQY
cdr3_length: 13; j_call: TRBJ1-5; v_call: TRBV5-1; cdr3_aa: ASSLGSGAGQPQH
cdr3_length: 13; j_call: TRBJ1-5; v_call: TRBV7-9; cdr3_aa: ASSSGSTSQEPQH
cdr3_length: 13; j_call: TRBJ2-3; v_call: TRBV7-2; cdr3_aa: ASSFLGESLDTQY
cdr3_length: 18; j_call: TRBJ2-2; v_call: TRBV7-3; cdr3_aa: ASSLSGTSGRSVGTGELF
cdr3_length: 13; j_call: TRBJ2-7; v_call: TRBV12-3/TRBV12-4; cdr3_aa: ASTDRAVFRYEQY
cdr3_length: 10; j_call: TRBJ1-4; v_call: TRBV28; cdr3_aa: ASSTIGGKLF
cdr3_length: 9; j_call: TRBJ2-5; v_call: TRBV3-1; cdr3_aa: ASHTRGSQY
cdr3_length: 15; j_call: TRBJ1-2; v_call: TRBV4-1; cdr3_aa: ASSQDQGTGANYGYT
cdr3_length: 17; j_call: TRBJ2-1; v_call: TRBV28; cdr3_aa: ASSLPLRQRRTGYDEQF
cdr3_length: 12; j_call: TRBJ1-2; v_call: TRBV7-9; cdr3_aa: ASSLRSVRNGYT
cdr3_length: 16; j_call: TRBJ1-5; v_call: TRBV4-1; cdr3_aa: ASSQLPTTGGQDQPQH
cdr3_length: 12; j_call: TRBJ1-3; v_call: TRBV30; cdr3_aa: AWSGTYSGNTIY
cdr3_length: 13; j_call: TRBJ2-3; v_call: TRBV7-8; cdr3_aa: ASSLGAGGVNTQY
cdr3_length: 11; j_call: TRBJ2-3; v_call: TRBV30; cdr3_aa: AWTVRGTDTQY
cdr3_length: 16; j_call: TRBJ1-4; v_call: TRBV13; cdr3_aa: ASSLGPAPYGANEKLF
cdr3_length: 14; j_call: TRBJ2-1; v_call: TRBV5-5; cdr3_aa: ASSLLLAGARNEQF
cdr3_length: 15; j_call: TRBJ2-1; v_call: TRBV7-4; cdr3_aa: ASSSPSSGGSYNEQF
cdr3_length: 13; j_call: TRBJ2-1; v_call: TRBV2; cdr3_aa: ASSEAGGGYNEQF